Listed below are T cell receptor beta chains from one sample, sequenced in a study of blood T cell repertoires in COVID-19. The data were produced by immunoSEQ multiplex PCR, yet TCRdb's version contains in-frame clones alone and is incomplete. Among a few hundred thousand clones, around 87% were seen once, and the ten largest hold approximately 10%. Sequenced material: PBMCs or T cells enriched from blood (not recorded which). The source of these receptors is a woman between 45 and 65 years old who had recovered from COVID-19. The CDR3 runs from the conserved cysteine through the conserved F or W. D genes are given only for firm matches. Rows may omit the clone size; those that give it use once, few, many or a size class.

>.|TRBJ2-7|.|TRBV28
CASSLSLSGEQYF
TGTGCCAGCAGTTTAAGCCTTTCGGGCGAGCAGTACTTC
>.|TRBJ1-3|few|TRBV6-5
CASFGVSGNTIYF
TGTGCCAGTTTCGGAGTGTCAGGAAACACCATATATTTT
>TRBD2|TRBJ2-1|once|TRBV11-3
CASSLGLAGYNEQFF
TGTGCCAGCAGCTTAGGACTAGCGGGGTACAATGAGCAGTTCTTC
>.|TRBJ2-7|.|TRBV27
CASSLLFGRDAGEQYF
TGTGCCAGCAGTCTCCTCTTCGGTCGGGACGCGGGAGAGCAGTACTTC
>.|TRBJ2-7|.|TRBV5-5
CASSVGQQPYEQYF
TGTGCCAGCAGCGTAGGACAGCAGCCCTACGAGCAGTACTTC
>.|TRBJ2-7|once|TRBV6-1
CASSEAPTPNYEQYF
TGTGCCAGCAGTGAAGCTCCTACCCCCAACTACGAGCAGTACTTC
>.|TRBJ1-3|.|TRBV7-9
CASSLYAGTGNTIYF
TGTGCCAGCAGCTTATACGCAGGAACTGGAAACACCATATATTTT
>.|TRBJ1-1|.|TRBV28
CASSGNMNTEAFF
TGTGCCAGCAGTGGCAATATGAACACTGAAGCTTTCTTT
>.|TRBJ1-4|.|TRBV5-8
CASSLWGENEKLFF
TGTGCCAGCAGCTTGTGGGGGGAAAATGAAAAACTGTTTTTT
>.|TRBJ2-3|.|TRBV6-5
CASSLGDSADTQYF
TGTGCCAGCAGTTTAGGGGATAGTGCAGATACGCAGTATTTT
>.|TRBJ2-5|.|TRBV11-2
CASSLAGIQETQYF
TGTGCCAGCAGCTTAGCGGGGATTCAAGAGACCCAGTACTTC
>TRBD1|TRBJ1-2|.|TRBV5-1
CASSLQGNGYTF
TGCGCCAGCAGCTTACAGGGGAATGGCTACACCTTC
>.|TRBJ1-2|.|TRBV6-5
CDTRGLTNYGYTF
TGTGACACGCGGGGGTTGACTAACTATGGCTACACCTTC
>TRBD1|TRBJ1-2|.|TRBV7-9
CASTLDYTGGANYGYTF
TGTGCCAGCACCTTGGATTATACAGGGGGCGCGAACTATGGCTACACCTTC
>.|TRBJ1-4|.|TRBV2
CASSGQPGEKLFF
TGTGCCAGCAGTGGTCAACCAGGTGAAAAACTGTTTTTT
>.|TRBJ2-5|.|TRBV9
CASSEGGPETQYF
TGTGCCAGCAGCGAAGGGGGACCGGAGACCCAGTACTTC
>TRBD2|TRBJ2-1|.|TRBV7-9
CASSKSGGATDEQFF
TGTGCCAGCAGTAAGAGCGGGGGGGCCACGGATGAGCAGTTCTTC
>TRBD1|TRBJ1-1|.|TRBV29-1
CSVLTGLPLNTEAFF
TGCAGCGTTCTGACAGGGCTCCCTTTGAACACTGAAGCTTTCTTT
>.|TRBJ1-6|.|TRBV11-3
CASSAGANSPLHF
TGTGCCAGCTCCGCGGGAGCCAATTCACCCCTCCACTTT
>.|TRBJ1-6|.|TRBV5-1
CASSFAVGSSYNSPLHF
TGCGCCAGCAGCTTCGCGGTGGGGAGCTCCTATAATTCACCCCTCCACTTT
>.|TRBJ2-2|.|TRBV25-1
CASSESYSGLGGELFF
TGTGCCAGCAGTGAATCATATTCCGGGTTGGGCGGGGAGCTGTTTTTT
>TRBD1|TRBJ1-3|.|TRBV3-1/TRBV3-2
CASSQPTGVGNTIYF
TGTGCCAGCAGCCAGCCGACAGGGGTAGGAAACACCATATATTTT
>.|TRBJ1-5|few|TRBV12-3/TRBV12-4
CASSFGGQPQHF
TGTGCCAGCAGTTTCGGGGGGCAGCCCCAGCATTTT
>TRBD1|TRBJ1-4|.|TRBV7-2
CASSSPGEQGKGKLFF
TGTGCCAGCAGCTCCCCCGGTGAACAGGGGAAGGGAAAACTGTTTTTT